These 14 T cell receptor beta chains were all obtained from the same sample, sequenced in a study of Tregs in tolerant kidney transplant recipients. The repertoire was sequenced with immunoSEQ multiplex PCR; TCRdb's copy has only in-frame clones and lacks some. This table holds 75,000 to 100,000 clones, roughly 92% found once. The sequenced material came from CD8+ T cells from blood. The source of these receptors is a human donor in good health.

The chain carries TRBV7-9 and TRBJ2-7; D ambiguous. Germline V lookup: CDR1 SEHNR, CDR2 FQNEAQ (reference sequence). The germline V and J ends were trimmed by 1 base and 3 bases, with 10 bases remaining between them. CDR3 length: 14 residues. The CDR3 DNA is TGTGCCAGCAGCTTAGTGGCAGGCTACTACGAGCAGTACTTC. Protein product: CASSLVAGYYEQYF.

This clone was detected only once. This sequence joins TRBV7-6 and TRBJ1-2; perhaps TRBD1 as D (6 bases). Trimming shortened V by 1 base and J by 7 bases, and 13 bases separated the two germline ends. The germline gives CDR1 SGHVS, CDR2 FNYEAQ. This CDR3 spans 14 amino acids. CDR3 coding DNA: TGTGCCAGCAGCTTAGGGGAGGGGGTTGGTGGCTACACCTTC. This translates into CASSLGEGVGGYTF.

This sequence joins TRBV5-6 and TRBJ2-2, with 14 bases lining up with TRBD2. The CDR3 contains 17 residues. J was trimmed by 4 bases and V by 4 bases; bases with no gene match: 6. Germline V gives CDR1 SGHDT, CDR2 YYEEEE. The DNA of the CDR3 is TGTGCCAGCAGCCCCGGACTAGCGGGAGGAGGCACCGGGGAGCTGTTTTTT. It yields the protein CASSPGLAGGGTGELFF.

The chain uses TRBV9 and TRBJ2-1; no definite D call. Trimming shortened V by 4 bases and J by 5 bases, and 7 bases separated the two germline ends. The germline gives CDR1 SGDLS, CDR2 YYNGEE. The CDR3 spans 12 residues. The CDR3 sequence: CASSPQDNEQFF. The DNA of the CDR3 is TGTGCCAGCAGCCCCCAGGACAATGAGCAGTTCTTC.

A word on this clone: Relative to the germline gene, one junction end is altered; a read error may explain this. The chain links TRBV7-7 to TRBJ2-7; no firm D call. The CDR3 runs 14 residues. CDR1 is SSHAT, CDR2 FNYEAQ, per germline (reference sequence). The CDR3 coding sequence is TGTGCTAGCAGCCTCGGGCCCCGGACGGCCGAGCAGTACTTC. This translates into CASSLGPRTAEQYF.

The chain combines TRBV27 with TRBJ2-3; 11 nucleotides line up with TRBD2. The CDR3 sequence is 16 residues long. Germline V gives CDR1 MNHEY, CDR2 SMNVEV (reference sequence). J lost 1 base, V lost 5 bases, and 5 bases had no gene match. CDR3 sequence reads: CASSHLAGGRTDTQYF. DNA for the CDR3: TGTGCCAGCAGTCATCTAGCGGGAGGCCGCACAGATACGCAGTATTTT.

This clone showed up just a few times. The chain employs TRBV27 and TRBJ2-7; 10 nucleotides align to TRBD1. This CDR3 spans 13 amino acids. From germline, CDR1 is MNHEY and CDR2 SMNVEV (reference sequence). The ends lost 8 bases at V and 3 bases at J; junction bases unmatched: 4. The CDR3 DNA follows: TGTGCCAGCGGACAGGGGGGCCTCTACGAGCAGTACTTC. As protein: CASGQGGLYEQYF.

This sequence joins TRBV7-9 and TRBJ2-5; 7 bases align to TRBD1. Germline-derived CDR1 and CDR2 are SEHNR and FQNEAQ (reference sequence). With 7 bases clipped from V and 1 base from J, the junction kept 9 bases outside the gene matches. The length of the CDR3 is 15 residues. In DNA form, the CDR3 reads TGTGCCAGCAACCCATCGGACAGGTTCCAAGAGACCCAGTACTTC. Its translation: CASNPSDRFQETQYF.

This clone was counted only a few times. CDR3 residues: CASSLEIDQPQHF. The DNA of the CDR3 is TGTGCCAGCAGCTTAGAAATCGATCAGCCCCAGCATTTT. The V and J genes are TRBV11-2 and TRBJ1-5; D gene unclear. The ends were cut back, 0 bases at V and 5 bases at J, with 5 bases in the middle. CDR1 SGHAT and CDR2 FQNNGV come from the germline V gene. The CDR3 covers 13 residues.

The CDR3 here is CASSLGLTSGYTF. The CDR3 nucleotides are TGTGCCAGCAGCTTGGGACTCACTAGTGGCTACACCTTC. V usage is TRBV5-4 and J usage is TRBJ1-2; D call uncertain. The V and J ends lost 0 bases and 7 bases respectively, with 10 bases between them. The CDR3 is made up of 13 amino acids. Germline V gives CDR1 SGHNT, CDR2 YYREEE (reference sequence). Complete variable domain (other parts from reference TRBV5-4 and TRBJ1-2): ETGVTQSPTHLIKTRGQQVTLRCSSQSGHNTVSWYQQALGQGPQFIFQYYREEENGRGNFPPRFSGLQFPNYSSELNVNALELDDSALYLCASSLGLTSGYTFGSGTRLTVV.

This chain links TRBV12-5 with TRBJ2-5; D possibly corresponds to TRBD2 (6 bases). The CDR3 is 11 amino acids. CDR1 and CDR2 from the germline V gene are LGHNT and FRNRAP. Trimming stripped 6 bases from V and 11 bases from J, with 13 bases between. CDR3 in amino acids: CASGAGQRQYF. The CDR3 DNA follows: TGTGCTAGTGGCGCGGGGCAAAGACAGTACTTC.

The count of this clone is one. This chain joins TRBV7-8 and TRBJ2-2; D ambiguous. In germline, CDR1 is SGHVS, CDR2 FQNEAQ. CDR3 length equals 15 residues. Trimming took 11 bases from V and 2 from J, leaving 18 bases between them. The CDR3 loop is CAHKALSGNTGELFF. The CDR3 coding sequence is TGTGCCCACAAAGCCCTATCCGGTAACACCGGGGAGCTGTTTTTT.

This chain joins TRBV18 and TRBJ1-1, with D hard to call. Germline-derived CDR1 and CDR2 are KGHSH and LQKENI. The CDR3 extends over 17 amino acids. V was shortened by 5 bases and J by 6 bases, with 25 bases between the two germline ends. CDR3: CASSSPDAAFDVAEAFF. The CDR3 DNA sequence: TGTGCCAGCTCATCCCCCGATGCGGCGTTTGATGTCGCTGAAGCTTTCTTT.

The V gene is TRBV13, the J gene TRBJ2-3; 8 bases are shared with TRBD2. Losses at the gene ends were 5 bases for V and 2 bases for J; bases not matched to a gene: 6. The CDR3 loop spans 15 amino acids. The germline V gene encodes CDR1 PRHDT and CDR2 FYEKMQ (reference sequence). CDR3 DNA: TGTGCCAGCAGCCAAGGACTAGCAAACACAGATACGCAGTATTTT. Translation gives CASSQGLANTDTQYF.